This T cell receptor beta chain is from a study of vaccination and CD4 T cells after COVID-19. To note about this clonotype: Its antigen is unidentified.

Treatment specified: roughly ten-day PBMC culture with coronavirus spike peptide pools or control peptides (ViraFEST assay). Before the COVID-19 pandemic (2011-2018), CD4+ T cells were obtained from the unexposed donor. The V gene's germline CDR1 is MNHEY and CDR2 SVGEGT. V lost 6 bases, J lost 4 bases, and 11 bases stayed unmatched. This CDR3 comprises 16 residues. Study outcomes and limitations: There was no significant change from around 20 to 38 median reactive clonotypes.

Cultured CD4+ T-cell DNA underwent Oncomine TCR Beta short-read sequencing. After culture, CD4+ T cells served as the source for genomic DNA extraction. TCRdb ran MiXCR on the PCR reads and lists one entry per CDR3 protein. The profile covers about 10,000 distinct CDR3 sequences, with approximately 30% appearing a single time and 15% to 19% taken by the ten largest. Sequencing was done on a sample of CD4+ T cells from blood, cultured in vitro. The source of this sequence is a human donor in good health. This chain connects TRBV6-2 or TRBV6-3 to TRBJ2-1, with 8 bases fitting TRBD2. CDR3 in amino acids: CASSLLAEGDYNEQFF. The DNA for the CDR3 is TGTGCCAGCAGCCTACTAGCGGAGGGGGATTACAATGAGCAGTTCTTC.